This paragraph reports one T cell receptor (beta chain). Its antigen is as yet unknown. This specimen belongs to a study of Ad26.COV2.S vaccination and SARS-CoV-2 variants. Sequencing was performed with immunoSEQ multiplex PCR; in TCRdb, only in-frame clones are kept and a portion is missing. The sample consists of roughly 390,000 clones, 75% to 90% of them appearing once. This CDR3 is 14 amino acids long. The germline V gene encodes CDR1 SGHRS and CDR2 YFSETQ. Trimming took off 2 bases at V and 6 bases at J, with 11 bases between the two ends. Overall study results and limits: Placebo and vaccine recipients had non-spike TCR breadth that was similar.

Treatment meaning: 15 to 20 received Ad26.COV2.S at low or high dose, single or two shots; roughly five received placebo; per-sample allocation not given. Following the first vaccine or placebo injection, samples were taken on day 63. The clonotype originates from a person aged 18-60 years who received the Ad26.COV2.S COVID-19 vaccine or a placebo. The input for sequencing was peripheral blood, taken in a trial of Ad26.COV2.S vaccine versus placebo. The chain carries TRBV5-1 and TRBJ1-4, with D hard to call. CDR3 amino acids: CASSFSLGDEKLFF. In DNA form, the CDR3 reads TGCGCCAGCAGCTTTTCATTAGGAGATGAAAAACTGTTTTTT.